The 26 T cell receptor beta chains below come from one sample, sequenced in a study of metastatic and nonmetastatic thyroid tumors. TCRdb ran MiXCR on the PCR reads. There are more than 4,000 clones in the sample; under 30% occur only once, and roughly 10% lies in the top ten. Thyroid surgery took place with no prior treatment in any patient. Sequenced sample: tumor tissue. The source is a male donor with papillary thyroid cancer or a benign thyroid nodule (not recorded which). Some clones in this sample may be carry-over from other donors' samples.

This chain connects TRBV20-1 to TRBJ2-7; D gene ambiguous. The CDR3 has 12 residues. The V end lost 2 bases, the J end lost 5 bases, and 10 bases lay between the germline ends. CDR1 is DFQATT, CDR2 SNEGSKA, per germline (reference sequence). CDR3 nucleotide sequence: TGCAGTGCTAGACCGGCGAAGAACGAGCAGTACTTC. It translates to CSARPAKNEQYF.

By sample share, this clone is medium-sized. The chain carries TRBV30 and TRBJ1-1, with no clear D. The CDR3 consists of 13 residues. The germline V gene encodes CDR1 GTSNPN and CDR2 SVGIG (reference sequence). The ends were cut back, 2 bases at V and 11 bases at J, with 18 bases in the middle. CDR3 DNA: TGTGCCTGGAGTCAGTCTACGGCCGGCCGGGCTTTCTTT. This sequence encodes CAWSQSTAGRAFF.

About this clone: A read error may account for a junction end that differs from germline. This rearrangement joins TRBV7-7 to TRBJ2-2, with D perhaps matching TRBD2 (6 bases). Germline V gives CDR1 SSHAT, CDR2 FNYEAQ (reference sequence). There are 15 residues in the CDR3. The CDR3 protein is CASSLSAGTAGELFF. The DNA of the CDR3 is TGTGCTAGCAGCCTAAGTGCAGGGACTGCCGGGGAGCTGTTTTTT.

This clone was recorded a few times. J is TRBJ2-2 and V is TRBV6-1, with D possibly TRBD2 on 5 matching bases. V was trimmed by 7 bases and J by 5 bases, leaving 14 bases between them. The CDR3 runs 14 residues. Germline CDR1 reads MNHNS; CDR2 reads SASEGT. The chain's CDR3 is CASKEGALTGELFF. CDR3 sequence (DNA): TGTGCCAGCAAAGAGGGAGCACTTACCGGGGAGCTGTTTTTT.

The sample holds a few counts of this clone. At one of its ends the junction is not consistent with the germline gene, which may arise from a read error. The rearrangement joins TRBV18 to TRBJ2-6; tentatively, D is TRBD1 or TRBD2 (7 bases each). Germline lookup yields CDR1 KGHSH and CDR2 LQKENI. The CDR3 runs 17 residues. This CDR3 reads CASSPGGGRSGANALTF. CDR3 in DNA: TGTGCCAGCTCACCGGGAGGGGGCAGGTCTGGGGCCAACGCCCTGACTTTC. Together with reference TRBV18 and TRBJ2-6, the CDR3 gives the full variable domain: NAGVMQNPRHLVRRRGQEARLRCSPMKGHSHVYWYRQLPEEGLKFMVYLQKENIIDESGMPKERFSAEFPKEGPSILRIQQVVRGDSAAYFCASSPGGGRSGANALTFGAGSRLTVL.

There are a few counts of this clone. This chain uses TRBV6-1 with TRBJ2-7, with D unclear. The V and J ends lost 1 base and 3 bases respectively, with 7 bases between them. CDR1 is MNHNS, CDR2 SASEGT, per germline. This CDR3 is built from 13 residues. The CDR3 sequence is CASSEDRDYEQYF. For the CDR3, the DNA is TGTGCCAGCAGTGAAGACCGAGACTACGAGCAGTACTTC.

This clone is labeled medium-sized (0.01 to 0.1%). Here the CDR3 reads CASSLSVLTDNEQFF. CDR3 nucleotide sequence: TGTGCCAGCAGCTTATCGGTCCTTACGGACAATGAGCAGTTCTTC. This chain joins TRBV7-9 and TRBJ2-1, with unresolved D. Trimming cost V 2 bases and J 5 bases, with 13 bases left between them. The CDR3 covers 15 residues. Germline CDR1 is SEHNR and CDR2 is FQNEAQ (reference sequence). Full variable domain (outside the CDR3, taken from reference TRBV7-9 and TRBJ2-1): DTGVSQNPRHKITKRGQNVTFRCDPISEHNRLYWYRQTLGQGPEFLTYFQNEAQLEKSRLLSDRFSAERPKGSFSTLEIQRTEQGDSAMYLCASSLSVLTDNEQFFGPGTRLTVL.

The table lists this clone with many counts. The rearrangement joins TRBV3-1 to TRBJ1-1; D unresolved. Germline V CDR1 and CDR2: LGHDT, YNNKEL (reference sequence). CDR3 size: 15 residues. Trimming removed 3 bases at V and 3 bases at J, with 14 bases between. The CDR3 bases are TGTGCCAGCAGCCATTCCGGGTCCTCACACACTGAAGCTTTCTTT. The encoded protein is CASSHSGSSHTEAFF.

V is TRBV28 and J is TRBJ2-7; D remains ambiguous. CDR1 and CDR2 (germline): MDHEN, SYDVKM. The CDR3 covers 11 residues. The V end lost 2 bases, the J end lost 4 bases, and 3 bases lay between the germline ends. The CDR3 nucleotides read TGTGCCAGCAGTTTAGGGTACGAGCAGTACTTC. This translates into CASSLGYEQYF. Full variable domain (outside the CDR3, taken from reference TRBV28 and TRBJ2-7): DVKVTQSSRYLVKRTGEKVFLECVQDMDHENMFWYRQDPGLGLRLIYFSYDVKMKEKGDIPEGYSVSREKKERFSLILESASTNQTSMYLCASSLGYEQYFGPGTRLTVT.

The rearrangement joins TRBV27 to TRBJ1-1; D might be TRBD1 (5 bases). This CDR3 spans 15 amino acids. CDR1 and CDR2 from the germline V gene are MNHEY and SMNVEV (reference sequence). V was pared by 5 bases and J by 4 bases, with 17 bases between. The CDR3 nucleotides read TGTGCCAGCAGTCCGGGACCCACGGACGGCACTGAAGCTTTCTTT. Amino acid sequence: CASSPGPTDGTEAFF.

CDR3 sequence (DNA): TGTGCCAGCAGTGAGAAAGCGGAGACCTACACAGATACGCAGTATTTT. Translated: CASSEKAETYTDTQYF. This chain joins TRBV6-4 and TRBJ2-3; maybe TRBD2 (5 bases). CDR1 and CDR2 from the germline V gene are MRHNA and SNTAGT. CDR3 length: 16 residues. V lost 3 bases and J 2 bases, leaving 15 bases between the germline ends.

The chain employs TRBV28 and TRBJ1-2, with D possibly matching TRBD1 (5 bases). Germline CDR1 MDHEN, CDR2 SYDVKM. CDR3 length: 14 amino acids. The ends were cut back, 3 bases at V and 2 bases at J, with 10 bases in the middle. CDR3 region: CASSLGGVNYGYTF. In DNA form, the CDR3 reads TGTGCCAGCAGTTTGGGGGGAGTCAACTATGGCTACACCTTC.

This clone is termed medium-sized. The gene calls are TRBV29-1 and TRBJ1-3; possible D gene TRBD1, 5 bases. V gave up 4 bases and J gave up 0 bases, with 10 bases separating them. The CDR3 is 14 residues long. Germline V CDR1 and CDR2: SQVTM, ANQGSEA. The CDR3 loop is CSVARVPSGNTIYF. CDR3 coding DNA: TGCAGCGTTGCCAGGGTCCCCTCTGGAAACACCATATATTTT. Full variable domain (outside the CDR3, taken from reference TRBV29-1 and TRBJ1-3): SAVISQKPSRDICQRGTSLTIQCQVDSQVTMMFWYRQQPGQSLTLIATANQGSEATYESGFVIDKFPISRPNLTFSTLTVSNMSPEDSSIYLCSVARVPSGNTIYFGEGSWLTVV.

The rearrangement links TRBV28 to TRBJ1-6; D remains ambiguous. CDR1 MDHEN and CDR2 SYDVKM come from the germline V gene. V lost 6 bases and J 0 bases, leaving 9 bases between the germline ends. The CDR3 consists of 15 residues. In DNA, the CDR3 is TGTGCCAGCAGGGCGGGGAACTCCTATAATTCACCCCTCCACTTT. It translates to CASRAGNSYNSPLHF.

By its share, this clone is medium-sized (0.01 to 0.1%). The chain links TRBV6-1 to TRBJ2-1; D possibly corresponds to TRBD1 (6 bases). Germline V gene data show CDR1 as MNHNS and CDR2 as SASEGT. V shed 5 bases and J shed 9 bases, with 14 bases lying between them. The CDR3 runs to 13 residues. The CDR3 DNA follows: TGTGCCAGCAGTCACGATGGGGGCGGTGAGCAGTTCTTC. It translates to CASSHDGGGEQFF.

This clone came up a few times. The CDR3 sequence is CASSTGKSNEQYF. CDR3 nucleotides: TGTGCCAGCAGTACAGGAAAAAGCAACGAGCAGTACTTC. This chain joins TRBV28 and TRBJ2-7, with a possible D match to TRBD1 (5 bases). Trimming shortened V by 5 bases and J by 5 bases, and 13 bases separated the two germline ends. The CDR3 extends over 13 amino acids. Looked up from germline, CDR1 is MDHEN and CDR2 is SYDVKM.

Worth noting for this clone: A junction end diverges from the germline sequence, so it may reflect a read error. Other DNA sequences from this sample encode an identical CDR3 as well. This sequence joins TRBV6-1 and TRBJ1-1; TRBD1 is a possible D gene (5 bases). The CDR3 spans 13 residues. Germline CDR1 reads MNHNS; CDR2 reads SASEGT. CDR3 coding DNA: TGTGCAAGCAGTCTCCGGGGCAATACTGAAGCTTTCTTT. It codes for CASSLRGNTEAFF.

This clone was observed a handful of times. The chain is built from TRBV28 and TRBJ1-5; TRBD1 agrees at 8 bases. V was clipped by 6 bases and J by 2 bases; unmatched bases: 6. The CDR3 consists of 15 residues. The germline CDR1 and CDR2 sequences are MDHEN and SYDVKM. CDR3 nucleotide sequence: TGTGCCAGCAGAACAGGGGGTTTTGGCAATCAGCCCCAGCATTTT. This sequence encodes CASRTGGFGNQPQHF. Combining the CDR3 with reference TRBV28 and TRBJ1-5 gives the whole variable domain DVKVTQSSRYLVKRTGEKVFLECVQDMDHENMFWYRQDPGLGLRLIYFSYDVKMKEKGDIPEGYSVSREKKERFSLILESASTNQTSMYLCASRTGGFGNQPQHFGDGTRLSIL.

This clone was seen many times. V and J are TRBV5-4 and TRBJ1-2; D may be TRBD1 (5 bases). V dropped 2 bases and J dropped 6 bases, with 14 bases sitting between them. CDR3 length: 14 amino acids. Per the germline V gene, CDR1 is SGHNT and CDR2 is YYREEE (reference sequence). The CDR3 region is CASSLSQGRDGYTF. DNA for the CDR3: TGTGCCAGCAGCTTATCCCAGGGAAGGGATGGCTACACCTTC.

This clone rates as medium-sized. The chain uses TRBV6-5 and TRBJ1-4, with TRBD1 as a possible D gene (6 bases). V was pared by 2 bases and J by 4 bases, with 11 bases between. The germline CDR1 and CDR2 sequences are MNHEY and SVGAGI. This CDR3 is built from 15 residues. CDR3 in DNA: TGTGCCAGCAGTTACAGTGGACAGATTAATGAAAAACTGTTTTTT. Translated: CASSYSGQINEKLFF.

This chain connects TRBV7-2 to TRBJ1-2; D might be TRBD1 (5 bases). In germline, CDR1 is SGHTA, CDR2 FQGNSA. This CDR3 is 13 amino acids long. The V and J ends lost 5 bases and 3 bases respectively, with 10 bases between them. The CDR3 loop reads CASSPGTDYGYTF. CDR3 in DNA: TGTGCCAGCAGCCCCGGGACGGACTATGGCTACACCTTC.

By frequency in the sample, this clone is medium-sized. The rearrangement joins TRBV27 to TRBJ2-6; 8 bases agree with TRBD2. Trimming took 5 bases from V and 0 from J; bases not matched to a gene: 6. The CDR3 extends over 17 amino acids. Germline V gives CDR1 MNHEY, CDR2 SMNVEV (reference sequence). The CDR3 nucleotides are TGTGCCAGCAGTAGGCGGGGGGCTAGCTCTGGGGCCAACGTCCTGACTTTC. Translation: CASSRRGASSGANVLTF.

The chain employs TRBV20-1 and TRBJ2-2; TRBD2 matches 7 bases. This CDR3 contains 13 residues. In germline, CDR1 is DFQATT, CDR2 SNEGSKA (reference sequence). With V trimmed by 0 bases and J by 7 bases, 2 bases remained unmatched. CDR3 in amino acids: CSAREREGGELFF. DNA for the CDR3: TGCAGTGCTAGAGAAAGGGAGGGCGGGGAGCTGTTTTTT.

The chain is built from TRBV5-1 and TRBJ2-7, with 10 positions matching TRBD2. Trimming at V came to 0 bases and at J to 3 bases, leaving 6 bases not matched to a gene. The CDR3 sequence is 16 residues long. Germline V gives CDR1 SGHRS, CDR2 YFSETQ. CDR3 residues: CASSLGSGGAVYEQYF. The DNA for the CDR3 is TGCGCCAGCAGCTTGGGCAGCGGGGGGGCCGTCTACGAGCAGTACTTC. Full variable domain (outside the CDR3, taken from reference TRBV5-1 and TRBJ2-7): KAGVTQTPRYLIKTRGQQVTLSCSPISGHRSVSWYQQTPGQGLQFLFEYFSETQRNKGNFPGRFSGRQFSNSRSEMNVSTLELGDSALYLCASSLGSGGAVYEQYFGPGTRLTVT.

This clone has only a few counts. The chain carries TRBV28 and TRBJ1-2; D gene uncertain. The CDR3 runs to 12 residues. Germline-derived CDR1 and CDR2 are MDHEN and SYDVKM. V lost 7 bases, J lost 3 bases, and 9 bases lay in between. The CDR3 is CASNSVHYGYTF. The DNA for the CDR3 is TGTGCCAGCAACTCAGTCCACTATGGCTACACCTTC.

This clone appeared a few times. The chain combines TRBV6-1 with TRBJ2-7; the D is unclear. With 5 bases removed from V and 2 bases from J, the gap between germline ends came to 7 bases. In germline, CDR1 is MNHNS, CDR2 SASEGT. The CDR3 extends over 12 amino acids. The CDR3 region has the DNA TGTGCCAGCAGTACGGCAGCCTACGAGCAGTACGTC. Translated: CASSTAAYEQYV.